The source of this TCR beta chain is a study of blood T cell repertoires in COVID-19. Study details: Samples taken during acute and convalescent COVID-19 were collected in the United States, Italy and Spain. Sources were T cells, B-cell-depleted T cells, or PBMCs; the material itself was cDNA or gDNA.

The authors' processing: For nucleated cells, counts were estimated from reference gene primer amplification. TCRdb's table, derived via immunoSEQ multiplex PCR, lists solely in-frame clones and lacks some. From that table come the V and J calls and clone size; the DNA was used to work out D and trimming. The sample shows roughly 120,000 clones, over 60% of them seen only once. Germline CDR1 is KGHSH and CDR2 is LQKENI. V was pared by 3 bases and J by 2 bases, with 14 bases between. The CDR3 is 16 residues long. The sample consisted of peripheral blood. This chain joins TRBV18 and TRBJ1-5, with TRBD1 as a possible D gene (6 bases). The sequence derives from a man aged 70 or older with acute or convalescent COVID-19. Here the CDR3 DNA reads TGTGCCAGCTCACCGCAAGGGGGATACGGCAATCAGCCCCAGCATTTT. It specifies CASSPQGGYGNQPQHF.